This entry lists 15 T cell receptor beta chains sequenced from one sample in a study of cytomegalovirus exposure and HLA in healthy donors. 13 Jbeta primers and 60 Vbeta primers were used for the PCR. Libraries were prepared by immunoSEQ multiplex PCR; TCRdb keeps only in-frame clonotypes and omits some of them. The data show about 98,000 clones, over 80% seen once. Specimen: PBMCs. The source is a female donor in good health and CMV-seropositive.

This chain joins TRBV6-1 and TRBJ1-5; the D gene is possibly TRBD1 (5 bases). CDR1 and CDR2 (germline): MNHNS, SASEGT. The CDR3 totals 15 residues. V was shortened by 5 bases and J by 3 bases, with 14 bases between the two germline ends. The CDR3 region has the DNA TGTGCCAGCAGTCAGGGTACCGGATACAATCAGCCCCAGCATTTT. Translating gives CASSQGTGYNQPQHF.

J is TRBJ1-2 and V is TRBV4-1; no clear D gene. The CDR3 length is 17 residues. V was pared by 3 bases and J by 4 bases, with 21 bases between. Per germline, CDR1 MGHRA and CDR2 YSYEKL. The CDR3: CASSHATFIGRVYGYTF. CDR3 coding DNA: TGCGCCAGCAGCCATGCGACGTTTATAGGGCGGGTCTATGGCTACACCTTC.

The CDR3 protein is CASSLRPGSSTDTQYF. The CDR3 DNA reads as TGTGCCAGCAGTTTAAGGCCGGGATCTAGCACAGATACGCAGTATTTT. The gene calls are TRBV28 and TRBJ2-3, with a weak D call TRBD2 (5 bases). V lost 2 bases and J lost 0, with 12 bases in between. The CDR3 is 16 residues long. Germline CDR1 MDHEN, CDR2 SYDVKM.

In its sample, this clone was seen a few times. The CDR3 is CASSGEREDPGANVLTF. The DNA for the CDR3 is TGTGCCAGCAGCGGGGAGCGGGAGGACCCTGGGGCCAACGTCCTGACTTTC. The chain links TRBV5-6 to TRBJ2-6, with TRBD2 identical over 9 bases. After removal of 4 bases from V and 2 bases from J, the junction contained 7 bases not matched to a gene. The germline CDR1 and CDR2 sequences are SGHDT and YYEEEE. This CDR3 comprises 17 residues.

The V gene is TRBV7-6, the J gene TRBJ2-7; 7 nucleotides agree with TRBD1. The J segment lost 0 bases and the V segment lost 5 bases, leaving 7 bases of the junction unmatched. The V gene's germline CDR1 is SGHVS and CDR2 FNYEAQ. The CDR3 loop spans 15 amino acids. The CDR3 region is CASSTGTAPSYEQYF. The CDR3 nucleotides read TGTGCCAGCAGCACCGGGACAGCCCCCTCCTACGAGCAGTACTTC.

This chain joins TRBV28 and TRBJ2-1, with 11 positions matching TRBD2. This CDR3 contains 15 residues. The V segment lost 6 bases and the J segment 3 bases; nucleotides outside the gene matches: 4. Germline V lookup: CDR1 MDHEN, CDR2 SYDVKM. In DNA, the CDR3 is TGTGCCAGCAGAGACGGGACTAGCGGCTACAATGAGCAGTTCTTC. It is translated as CASRDGTSGYNEQFF.

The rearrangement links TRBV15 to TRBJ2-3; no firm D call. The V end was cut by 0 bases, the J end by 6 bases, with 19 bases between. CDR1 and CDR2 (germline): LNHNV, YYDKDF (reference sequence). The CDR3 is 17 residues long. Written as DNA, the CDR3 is TGTGCCACCAGCAGAGATGGTGCTAGTATGGATTTGGATACGCAGTATTTT. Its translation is CATSRDGASMDLDTQYF.

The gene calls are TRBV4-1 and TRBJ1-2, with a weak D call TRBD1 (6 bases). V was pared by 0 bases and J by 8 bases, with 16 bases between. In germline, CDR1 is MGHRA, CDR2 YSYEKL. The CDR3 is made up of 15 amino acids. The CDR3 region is CASSQEGGRGRGYTF. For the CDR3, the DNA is TGCGCCAGCAGCCAAGAAGGGGGTCGGGGACGCGGCTACACCTTC.

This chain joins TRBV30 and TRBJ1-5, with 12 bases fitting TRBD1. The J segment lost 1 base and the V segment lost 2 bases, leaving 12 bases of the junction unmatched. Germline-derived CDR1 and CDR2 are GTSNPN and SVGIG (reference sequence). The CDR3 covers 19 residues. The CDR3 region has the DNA TGTGCCTGGAGTCCTCGGCGGGACAGGGGGCTGTGGAGCAATCAGCCCCAGCATTTT. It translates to CAWSPRRDRGLWSNQPQHF.

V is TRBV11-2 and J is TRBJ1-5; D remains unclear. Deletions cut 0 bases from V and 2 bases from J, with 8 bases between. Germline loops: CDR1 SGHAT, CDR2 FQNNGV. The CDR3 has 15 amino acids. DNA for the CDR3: TGTGCCAGCAGCTTAGACGGGAGGGGCAATCAGCCCCAGCATTTT. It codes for CASSLDGRGNQPQHF.

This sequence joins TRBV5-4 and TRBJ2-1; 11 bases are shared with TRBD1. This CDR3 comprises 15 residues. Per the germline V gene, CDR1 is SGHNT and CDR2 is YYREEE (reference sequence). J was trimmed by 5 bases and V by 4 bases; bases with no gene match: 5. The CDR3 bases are TGTGCCAGCAGCGGACAGGGGGCAAGGAACAATGAGCAGTTCTTC. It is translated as CASSGQGARNNEQFF.

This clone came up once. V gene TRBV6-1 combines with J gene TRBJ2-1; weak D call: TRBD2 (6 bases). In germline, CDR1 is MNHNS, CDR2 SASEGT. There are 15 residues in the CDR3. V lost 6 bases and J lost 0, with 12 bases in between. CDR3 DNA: TGTGCCAGCAGCTTGGGGGGACTCTCCTACAATGAGCAGTTCTTC. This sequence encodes CASSLGGLSYNEQFF.

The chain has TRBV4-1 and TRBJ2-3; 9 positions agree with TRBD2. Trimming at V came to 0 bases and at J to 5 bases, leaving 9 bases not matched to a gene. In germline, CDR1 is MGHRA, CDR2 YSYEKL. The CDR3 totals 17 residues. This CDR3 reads CASSQDGASGVQDTQYF. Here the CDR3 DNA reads TGCGCCAGCAGCCAAGACGGAGCTAGCGGGGTACAAGATACGCAGTATTTT.

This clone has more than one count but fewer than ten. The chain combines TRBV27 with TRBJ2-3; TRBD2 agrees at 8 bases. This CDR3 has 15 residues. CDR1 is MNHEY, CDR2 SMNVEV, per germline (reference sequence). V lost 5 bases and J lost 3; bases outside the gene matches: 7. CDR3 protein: CASSPLAGWTDTQYF. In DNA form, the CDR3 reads TGTGCCAGCAGTCCTTTAGCGGGGTGGACAGATACGCAGTATTTT.

In DNA form, the CDR3 reads TGTGCCAGCAGCTGGGACAGGGGGATTTTCGAGCAGTACTTC. It yields the protein CASSWDRGIFEQYF. The chain uses TRBV2 and TRBJ2-7; 11 nucleotides align to TRBD1. V lost 6 bases and J lost 6; bases outside the gene matches: 7. Per germline, CDR1 SNHLY and CDR2 FYNNEI. The CDR3 consists of 14 residues.